This T cell receptor (beta chain) was captured by sequencing in a study of CD8+CD57+ T cells in acquired aplastic anemia. The wider study: On average, sorted CD4+ and CD8+ cells gave roughly 2.9 ug of DNA. Researchers reported that healthy donors averaged about 9.8 million reads for CD4+ cells. General observations from the study: Both patients and controls carried the same twenty-nine CD8+ CDR3 sequences. For CD8+ Simpson's diversity, patients and controls showed no significant difference.

This clonotype was seen repeatedly, ten times or more. Its antigen remains unidentified. Both TCR beta VDJ combination and CDR3 sequence profiling were carried out. Genomic DNA was the template for this profiling. TCRdb fed the reads into MiXCR, producing one record per CDR3 protein. The table lists hundreds of thousands of distinct CDR3 sequences, about two thirds of them singletons. The V gene lost 6 bases and the J gene lost 0 bases, with 12 bases spanning the gap. This CDR3 has 15 residues. Germline V gene data show CDR1 as MNHEY and CDR2 as SVGAGI. The chain employs TRBV6-5 and TRBJ1-3; D unresolved. This TCR derives from a human donor in good health, serving as a control. Sample: sorted CD4+, CD8+, or CD8+CD57+ T cells (not recorded which) from PBMCs. CDR3: CASSLAYSSGNTIYF. The CDR3 nucleotides read TGTGCCAGCAGCTTAGCGTACAGCTCTGGAAACACCATATATTTT.